These 32 T cell receptor beta chains share one sample of origin, sequenced in a study of cytomegalovirus exposure and HLA in healthy donors. PCR amplification relied on 60 Vbeta primers (plus 13 Jbeta primers). This table comes from immunoSEQ multiplex PCR, and its TCRdb copy is limited to in-frame clones, with some not included. In the table there are approximately 88,000 clones, 78% of which are singletons. Source material: PBMCs. The receptors were sampled from a man aged 18 to 30 in good health and CMV-seropositive.

The rearrangement joins TRBV4-1 to TRBJ2-1, with a weak D call TRBD2 (6 bases). CDR3 size: 17 residues. CDR1 and CDR2 from the germline V gene are MGHRA and YSYEKL. V lost 1 base and J 3 bases, leaving 16 bases between the germline ends. The CDR3 loop reads CASSQGGGLFLYNEQFF. The CDR3 DNA reads as TGCGCCAGCAGCCAAGGGGGTGGACTATTCCTCTACAATGAGCAGTTCTTC.

The CDR3 DNA reads TGTGCCAGCACTAACACCGGGGAGCTGTTTTTT. The encoded protein is CASTNTGELFF. This chain uses TRBV27 with TRBJ2-2; D not certain. Germline V gene data show CDR1 as MNHEY and CDR2 as SMNVEV (reference sequence). V lost 7 bases and J 2 bases, leaving 2 bases between the germline ends. This CDR3 is 11 amino acids long.

This chain joins TRBV6-5 and TRBJ2-5; D remains unclear. CDR3 length: 11 amino acids. With 2 bases removed from V and 5 bases from J, the gap between germline ends came to 3 bases. Germline loops: CDR1 MNHEY, CDR2 SVGAGI. CDR3 residues: CASSYGETQYF. The CDR3, as DNA: TGTGCCAGCAGTTACGGCGAGACCCAGTACTTC.

This clone was seen only a few times. The V and J genes are TRBV27 and TRBJ2-3, with 10 bases fitting TRBD2. The CDR3 contains 22 residues. Germline values: CDR1 MNHEY, CDR2 SMNVEV (reference sequence). V trimming: 4 bases; J trimming: 0 bases; junction bases outside the gene matches: 22. This CDR3 reads CASSWARLAGDIPLSSTDTQYF. In nucleotides, the CDR3 is TGTGCCAGCAGTTGGGCGAGACTAGCGGGTGACATCCCTCTTTCTAGCACAGATACGCAGTATTTT.

The genes are TRBV25-1 and TRBJ1-5, with 7 bases aligning to TRBD1. CDR1 is MGHDK and CDR2 is SYGVNS in the germline V gene. The CDR3 totals 14 residues. V lost 10 bases, J lost 9 bases, and 15 bases stayed unmatched. In DNA, the CDR3 is TGTGCCACATCAGGGGACAGTCCGCAAGGGCCCCAGCATTTT. This encodes CATSGDSPQGPQHF.

This chain connects TRBV6-5 to TRBJ2-1; 10 positions match TRBD1. The CDR3 sequence is 15 residues long. V lost 4 bases, J lost 8 bases, and 8 bases stayed unmatched. In germline, CDR1 is MNHEY, CDR2 SVGAGI. CDR3: CASSSGDRGPDEQFF. The CDR3, as DNA: TGTGCCAGCAGTTCCGGCGACAGGGGGCCGGATGAGCAGTTCTTC.

The chain uses TRBV7-9 and TRBJ2-3, with D perhaps TRBD2 (6 bases). Trimming took off 3 bases at V and 4 bases at J, with 20 bases between the two ends. CDR3 length equals 17 residues. The V gene's germline CDR1 is SEHNR and CDR2 FQNEAQ (reference sequence). CDR3 sequence reads: CASSLLGGTAAADTQYF. The DNA for the CDR3 is TGTGCCAGCAGCTTGTTGGGAGGCACCGCCGCCGCAGATACGCAGTATTTT.

This chain uses TRBV5-1 with TRBJ2-7, with 8 bases that match TRBD2. This CDR3 has 17 residues. J gave up 3 bases and V 1 base, and 12 bases lay outside the gene matches. CDR1 and CDR2 from the germline V gene are SGHRS and YFSETQ. The CDR3 here is CASSLIAGGPLNYEQYF. In DNA form, the CDR3 reads TGCGCCAGCAGCTTGATCGCGGGAGGACCATTAAACTACGAGCAGTACTTC.

V gene TRBV5-1 combines with J gene TRBJ2-1; no clear D. With 5 bases removed from V and 1 base from J, the gap between germline ends came to 10 bases. Germline values: CDR1 SGHRS, CDR2 YFSETQ. The CDR3 extends over 14 amino acids. The CDR3 spells CASSLSTSYNEQFF. In DNA, the CDR3 is TGCGCCAGCAGTCTATCAACTTCCTACAATGAGCAGTTCTTC.

The chain has TRBV5-1 and TRBJ2-5; 12 bases map to TRBD2. V lost 0 bases to trimming and J lost 2 bases; unmatched junction nucleotides: 5. Germline V gene data show CDR1 as SGHRS and CDR2 as YFSETQ. This CDR3 has 17 residues. For the CDR3, the DNA is TGCGCCAGCAGCTTGGCGTCTAGCGGGAGGGATCAAGAGACCCAGTACTTC. Protein product: CASSLASSGRDQETQYF. The whole variable domain, filled in from reference TRBV5-1 and TRBJ2-5, reads KAGVTQTPRYLIKTRGQQVTLSCSPISGHRSVSWYQQTPGQGLQFLFEYFSETQRNKGNFPGRFSGRQFSNSRSEMNVSTLELGDSALYLCASSLASSGRDQETQYFGPGTRLLVL.

The J gene is TRBJ2-7, the V gene TRBV6-5; a weak D match, TRBD2 (6 bases). The V end was cut by 2 bases, the J end by 5 bases, with 13 bases between. The CDR3 has 14 amino acids. Germline CDR1 is MNHEY and CDR2 is SVGAGI. CDR3 bases: TGTGCCAGCAGTTACCACCGGGGACTGGACGAGCAGTACTTC. Translation: CASSYHRGLDEQYF.

This chain joins TRBV7-8 and TRBJ1-1; a weak D match, TRBD1 (5 bases). V lost 6 bases, J lost 0 bases, and 20 bases lay in between. The CDR3 is made up of 17 amino acids. Germline assignment: CDR1 SGHVS and CDR2 FQNEAQ. This CDR3 is CASRAMGGGLLNTEAFF. DNA of the CDR3: TGTGCCAGCAGGGCGATGGGGGGGGGACTACTGAACACTGAAGCTTTCTTT.

In this sample, this clone turned up a few times. The chain is built from TRBV5-1 and TRBJ1-5, with TRBD1 identical over 8 bases. The V segment lost 5 bases and the J segment 3 bases; nucleotides outside the gene matches: 7. Germline CDR1 and CDR2: SGHRS and YFSETQ. The CDR3 covers 15 residues. CDR3: CASSFTGGNNQPQHF. CDR3 nucleotides: TGCGCCAGCAGTTTTACAGGGGGAAACAATCAGCCCCAGCATTTT.

The chain combines TRBV7-9 with TRBJ1-1; maybe TRBD1 (5 bases). V was shortened by 5 bases and J by 4 bases, with 17 bases between the two germline ends. The CDR3 totals 15 residues. The germline CDR1 and CDR2 sequences are SEHNR and FQNEAQ (reference sequence). The CDR3: CASSPRGTPGTEAFF. CDR3 nucleotides: TGTGCCAGCAGCCCTCGGGGGACCCCGGGCACTGAAGCTTTCTTT.

The rearrangement uses TRBV14 and TRBJ2-7; 7 bases fit TRBD1. The CDR3 extends over 15 amino acids. Germline values: CDR1 SGHDN, CDR2 FVKESK. The V segment lost 0 bases and the J segment 4 bases; nucleotides outside the gene matches: 6. The CDR3 protein is CASSQDPAGGYEQYF. DNA for the CDR3: TGTGCCAGCAGCCAAGATCCCGCAGGGGGTTACGAGCAGTACTTC.

This chain joins TRBV10-3 and TRBJ1-1; 10 bases are a match to TRBD1. Germline V gene sequence: CDR1 ENHRY, CDR2 SYGVKD. This CDR3 is 15 amino acids long. The V and J ends lost 5 bases and 4 bases, in that order; junction bases with no gene match: 7. The DNA of the CDR3 is TGTGCCATCAGTCCGGGACAGGGGTTCGGCACTGAAGCTTTCTTT. Translating gives CAISPGQGFGTEAFF.

The chain carries TRBV28 and TRBJ1-5; no clear D. Germline CDR1 is MDHEN and CDR2 is SYDVKM. Trimming removed 7 bases from V and 6 bases from J, with 16 bases in between. CDR3 length: 14 amino acids. The CDR3: CASTSYRWSQPQHF. In DNA form, the CDR3 reads TGTGCCAGCACCTCTTATAGGTGGAGTCAGCCCCAGCATTTT.

This clone was detected only once. This chain uses TRBV7-8 with TRBJ1-5; 10 positions match TRBD1. The CDR3 loop spans 15 amino acids. Germline loops: CDR1 SGHVS, CDR2 FQNEAQ. V lost 4 bases, J lost 7 bases, and 7 bases stayed unmatched. CDR3: CASSYMGTGDQPQHF. Written as DNA, the CDR3 is TGTGCCAGCAGCTACATGGGGACAGGGGACCAGCCCCAGCATTTT. The variable domain in full, with the rest retrieved from reference TRBV7-8 and TRBJ1-5, is GAGVSQSPRYKVAKRGQDVALRCDPISGHVSLFWYQQALGQGPEFLTYFQNEAQLDKSGLPSDRFFAERPEGSVSTLKIQRTQQEDSAVYLCASSYMGTGDQPQHFGDGTRLSIL.

The rearrangement links TRBV11-2 to TRBJ2-7; D is possibly TRBD2 (6 bases). Germline CDR1 and CDR2: SGHAT and FQNNGV. Trimming took 5 bases from V and 2 from J, leaving 16 bases between them. CDR3 length equals 15 residues. Here the CDR3 DNA reads TGTGCCAGCAGCAGGACCGGGACTGGCACCTACGAGCAGTACTTC. Encoded protein: CASSRTGTGTYEQYF.

The V gene is TRBV7-9, the J gene TRBJ2-5, with TRBD1 matching over 7 bases. CDR1 and CDR2 from the germline V gene are SEHNR and FQNEAQ (reference sequence). V lost 10 bases, J lost 2 bases, and 7 bases stayed unmatched. CDR3 length: 13 residues. In DNA, the CDR3 is TGTGCCATCGAGACAGGGACACAAGAGACCCAGTACTTC. It is translated as CAIETGTQETQYF.

The chain links TRBV10-3 to TRBJ1-1; TRBD1 matches 9 bases. V gave up 6 bases and J gave up 11 bases; unmatched junction bases: 7. Germline values: CDR1 ENHRY, CDR2 SYGVKD. This CDR3 comprises 12 residues. The DNA of the CDR3 is TGTGCCATCAGCCGGGACAGGGAGTTGGCTTTCTTT. Translation gives CAISRDRELAFF.

The chain has TRBV14 and TRBJ2-1, with TRBD1 identical over 8 bases. This CDR3 region has 19 residues. Germline trimming cut 4 bases from V and 4 bases from J; bases unmatched to any gene: 18. Germline V gives CDR1 SGHDN, CDR2 FVKESK. CDR3 DNA: TGTGCCAGCAGCCCTTGGACAGGGCAGTTTCTAGCCTCATACAATGAGCAGTTCTTC. It yields the protein CASSPWTGQFLASYNEQFF.

The chain is built from TRBV9 and TRBJ2-2, with D uncertain. The CDR3 extends over 12 amino acids. Per the germline V gene, CDR1 is SGDLS and CDR2 is YYNGEE. V dropped 4 bases and J dropped 3 bases, with 4 bases sitting between them. CDR3 coding DNA: TGTGCCAGCAGCTTCTACACCGGGGAGCTGTTTTTT. It specifies CASSFYTGELFF.

The V gene is TRBV6-1, the J gene TRBJ1-5; D remains unclear. Looked up from germline, CDR1 is MNHNS and CDR2 is SASEGT. V lost 9 bases and J lost 4, with 19 bases in between. The CDR3 covers 15 residues. This CDR3 reads CASRRDRERNQPQHF. CDR3 DNA: TGTGCCAGTCGGAGGGATCGAGAGAGGAATCAGCCCCAGCATTTT.

This clone came up once. V gene TRBV4-2 combines with J gene TRBJ2-5; TRBD1 matches at 7 bases. V lost 7 bases and J lost 5; bases outside the gene matches: 13. Germline V gene lookup returns CDR1 LGHNA and CDR2 YNFKEQ. The CDR3 spans 15 residues. This CDR3 is CASTHVLDREETQYF. The CDR3 DNA follows: TGTGCCAGCACCCACGTACTTGACAGGGAGGAGACCCAGTACTTC.

The chain is built from TRBV7-8 and TRBJ2-7, with TRBD2 as a possible D gene (6 bases). The CDR3 is made up of 14 amino acids. The germline gives CDR1 SGHVS, CDR2 FQNEAQ. Trimming left V 4 bases short and J 3 bases short, with 13 bases between. CDR3 sequence (DNA): TGTGCCAGCAGCTCCCCCCGGGGAGGCTACGAGCAGTACTTC. Protein product: CASSSPRGGYEQYF.

Points on this clone: Other DNA sequences in the sample encode the same CDR3. J is TRBJ2-1 and V is TRBV6-5; D might be TRBD1 (5 bases). Deletions cut 2 bases from V and 6 bases from J, with 5 bases between. The CDR3 is 12 residues long. Germline V lookup: CDR1 MNHEY, CDR2 SVGAGI. The CDR3 is CASSYRGNEQFF. Here the CDR3 DNA reads TGTGCCAGCAGTTACAGGGGCAATGAGCAGTTCTTC.

This clone was observed a handful of times. V usage is TRBV4-1 and J usage is TRBJ2-6, with 8 positions matching TRBD1. This CDR3 spans 18 amino acids. The V segment lost 3 bases and the J segment 1 base; nucleotides outside the gene matches: 8. Germline loops: CDR1 MGHRA, CDR2 YSYEKL. The CDR3 loop reads CASSQTGEKGSGANVLTF. The CDR3 coding sequence is TGCGCCAGCAGCCAGACAGGGGAAAAGGGATCTGGGGCCAACGTCCTGACTTTC.

The chain employs TRBV9 and TRBJ2-5; D might be TRBD2 (5 bases). The CDR3 runs 12 residues. The V end lost 5 bases, the J end lost 4 bases, and 9 bases lay between the germline ends. Per germline, CDR1 SGDLS and CDR2 YYNGEE. CDR3 amino acids: CASSVSGETQYF. Here the CDR3 DNA reads TGTGCCAGCAGTGTAAGCGGAGAGACCCAGTACTTC. Full variable domain (remainder filled in from reference TRBV9 and TRBJ2-5): DSGVTQTPKHLITATGQRVTLRCSPRSGDLSVYWYQQSLDQGLQFLIQYYNGEERAKGNILERFSAQQFPDLHSELNLSSLELGDSALYFCASSVSGETQYFGPGTRLLVL.

The gene calls are TRBV9 and TRBJ2-3; the D is unclear. The CDR3 is 13 residues long. V was clipped by 4 bases and J by 1 base, with 7 bases between them. Looked up from germline, CDR1 is SGDLS and CDR2 is YYNGEE. This CDR3 is CASSLRGTDTQYF. CDR3 in DNA: TGTGCCAGCAGCTTACGGGGCACAGATACGCAGTATTTT.

The chain uses TRBV27 and TRBJ2-1; no clear D gene. Germline-derived CDR1 and CDR2 are MNHEY and SMNVEV (reference sequence). The CDR3 extends over 13 amino acids. V was clipped by 2 bases and J by 6 bases, with 8 bases between them. The CDR3 here is CASSLGGLNEQFF. In DNA form, the CDR3 reads TGTGCCAGCAGTTTAGGTGGGCTCAATGAGCAGTTCTTC.

The V gene is TRBV28, the J gene TRBJ2-6; D is possibly TRBD2 (6 bases). Germline V lookup: CDR1 MDHEN, CDR2 SYDVKM. V lost 4 bases to trimming and J lost 3 bases, with 10 bases between them. The CDR3 has 15 residues. The CDR3 DNA sequence: TGTGCCAGCAGTTCCGCCGGGGGTGGGGCCAACGTCCTGACTTTC. Translated: CASSSAGGGANVLTF.